The 28 T cell receptor beta chains below all came from one sample that was sequenced in a study of blood T cells in healthy people across ages. A J-beta primer mix and a sample-barcoded 5' primer were used in a second PCR of about 7 to 12 cycles. TCRdb passed the 5' RACE reads through MiXCR, listing each CDR3 protein once. The sample has some 1.8 million distinct CDR3 sequences, more than 35% seen once. The sample consisted of blood. These receptors were collected from a human donor in good health.

The chain is built from TRBV29-1 and TRBJ1-1; TRBD1 agrees at 10 bases. V lost 6 bases and J lost 11; bases outside the gene matches: 9. This CDR3 contains 12 residues. Germline V gene data show CDR1 as SQVTM and CDR2 as ANQGSEA. The CDR3 bases are TGCAGCGTGACGCGACAGGGGGCATGGGCTTTCTTT. It specifies CSVTRQGAWAFF. Drawing the rest from reference TRBV29-1 and TRBJ1-1, the complete variable domain is SAVISQKPSRDICQRGTSLTIQCQVDSQVTMMFWYRQQPGQSLTLIATANQGSEATYESGFVIDKFPISRPNLTFSTLTVSNMSPEDSSIYLCSVTRQGAWAFFGQGTRLTVV.

Concerning this clonotype: An end of the junction differs from the germline gene, which may be a read error. V and J are TRBV5-1 and TRBJ1-5, with D possibly being TRBD1 (6 bases). The germline V gene has CDR1 SGHRS and CDR2 YFSETQ. The CDR3 extends over 15 amino acids. CDR3: CASSLVGGAHQPRHF. Here the CDR3 DNA reads TGCGCCAGCAGCTTGGTGGGGGGCGCGCATCAGCCCCGGCATTTT.

This rearrangement joins TRBV6-2 or TRBV6-3 to TRBJ2-1; D remains ambiguous. The germline gives CDR1 MNHEY, CDR2 SVGEGT. CDR3 length: 14 amino acids. Trimming removed 0 bases at V and 7 bases at J, with 10 bases between. CDR3 amino acids: CASSYSYGLNEQFF. The CDR3 DNA reads TGTGCCAGCAGTTACTCGTACGGCTTGAATGAGCAGTTCTTC.

The J gene is TRBJ2-4, the V gene TRBV7-2; 8 nucleotides match TRBD1. TRBJ2-7 explains the end of the DNA better; the J call may be wrong. The length of the CDR3 is 15 residues. Germline CDR1 SGHTA, CDR2 FQGNSA. For the CDR3, the DNA is TGTGCCAGCAGCATCTCGACAGGGGCAACCTGCGAGCAGTACTTC. Its protein product is CASSISTGATCEQYF.

V is TRBV10-3 and J is TRBJ2-1; D unresolved. CDR1 is ENHRY and CDR2 is SYGVKD in the germline V gene. V was cut by 2 bases and J by 2 bases, with 4 bases left in between. CDR3 length: 13 residues. The CDR3 sequence: CAISEVTYNEQFF. The DNA of the CDR3 is TGTGCCATCAGTGAGGTTACCTACAATGAGCAGTTCTTC.

This clonotype was observed a few times. The chain combines TRBV15 with TRBJ2-7; D call uncertain. Germline CDR1 reads LNHNV; CDR2 reads YYDKDF (reference sequence). The ends were cut back, 3 bases at V and 1 base at J, with 7 bases in the middle. The CDR3 contains 13 residues. The CDR3 DNA follows: TGTGCCACCAGCAGCCGCAGATCCTACGAGCAGTACTTC. This translates into CATSSRRSYEQYF.

The chain uses TRBV20-1 and TRBJ2-3; 10 bases line up with TRBD2. Germline CDR1 and CDR2: DFQATT and SNEGSKA (reference sequence). Germline trimming cut 0 bases from V and 6 bases from J; bases unmatched to any gene: 9. This CDR3 has 16 residues. For the CDR3, the DNA is TGCAGTGCTAGAGATTTTCTAGCGGGGGCCGGTGATACGCAGTATTTT. It codes for CSARDFLAGAGDTQYF.

J is TRBJ1-2 and V is TRBV7-2; D remains unclear. Germline CDR1 SGHTA, CDR2 FQGNSA. V lost 8 bases, J lost 6 bases, and 13 bases lay in between. This CDR3 is built from 12 residues. This CDR3 is CASALSMNGYTF. The DNA of the CDR3 is TGTGCCAGCGCATTATCCATGAATGGCTACACCTTC.

The rearrangement links TRBV20-1 to TRBJ2-7, with 11 positions matching TRBD1. V lost 1 base to trimming and J lost 0 bases; unmatched junction nucleotides: 8. Germline V CDR1 and CDR2: DFQATT, SNEGSKA (reference sequence). This CDR3 comprises 17 residues. DNA for the CDR3: TGCAGTGCTAGAGGCTACCAGGGACAGGGGGACTCCTACGAGCAGTACTTC. Amino acids: CSARGYQGQGDSYEQYF.

The rearrangement links TRBV4-2 to TRBJ1-1, with D possibly being TRBD1 (6 bases). CDR3 length: 15 amino acids. Germline V gene data show CDR1 as LGHNA and CDR2 as YNFKEQ. The V and J ends lost 0 bases and 0 bases respectively, with 8 bases between them. CDR3 residues: CASSQEDRMNTEAFF. The CDR3 coding sequence is TGTGCCAGCAGCCAAGAAGACAGGATGAACACTGAAGCTTTCTTT.

This clonotype came up a few times. V is TRBV13 and J is TRBJ1-2, with D tentatively TRBD1 (6 bases). Trimming shortened V by 2 bases and J by 8 bases, and 18 bases separated the two germline ends. This CDR3 contains 15 residues. Germline-derived CDR1 and CDR2 are PRHDT and FYEKMQ (reference sequence). The CDR3 protein is CASSLLAQGIEGYTF. The CDR3 DNA sequence: TGTGCCAGCAGCTTATTGGCCCAGGGGATCGAGGGCTACACCTTC.

The chain combines TRBV11-2 with TRBJ2-5; D possibly uses TRBD1 or TRBD2 (5 bases each). The CDR3 loop spans 16 amino acids. The V end was cut by 5 bases, the J end by 4 bases, with 20 bases between. Germline V CDR1 and CDR2: SGHAT, FQNNGV. CDR3 in DNA: TGTGCCAGCAGCACCGGGACGAGCCCAGTGGGAGAGACCCAGTACTTC. Translation: CASSTGTSPVGETQYF.

V gene TRBV7-2 combines with J gene TRBJ2-1; D is perhaps TRBD1 (6 bases). With 3 bases removed from V and 4 bases from J, the gap between germline ends came to 10 bases. Germline V gives CDR1 SGHTA, CDR2 FQGNSA. CDR3 size: 14 residues. In nucleotides, the CDR3 is TGTGCCAGCAGCTTTACAGGGCAATACAATGAGCAGTTCTTC. It encodes CASSFTGQYNEQFF.

This clonotype was observed a handful of times. V gene TRBV6-2 or TRBV6-3 combines with J gene TRBJ2-4; TRBD1 aligns across 8 bases. From germline, CDR1 is MNHEY and CDR2 SVGEGT. The CDR3 spans 16 residues. V lost 6 bases to trimming and J lost 3 bases; unmatched junction nucleotides: 10. This CDR3 reads CASRSGTGRGKNIQYF. The CDR3 nucleotides read TGTGCCAGCAGATCCGGGACAGGCAGGGGCAAAAACATTCAGTACTTC.

This clonotype was recorded a few times. The gene calls are TRBV6-6 and TRBJ2-3; 11 bases agree with TRBD1. Germline V gene sequence: CDR1 MNHNY, CDR2 SVGAGI (reference sequence). V shed 6 bases and J 5 bases; nucleotides not matched to a gene: 7. This CDR3 is 15 amino acids long. CDR3 nucleotides: TGTGCCAGCAGGGTCGGACAGGGGGCGGGAGATACGCAGTATTTT. It encodes CASRVGQGAGDTQYF.

There are a few counts of this clonotype. The rearrangement links TRBV6-2 or TRBV6-3 to TRBJ1-1; D gene ambiguous. Germline CDR1 MNHEY, CDR2 SVGEGT. This CDR3 spans 13 amino acids. V was shortened by 6 bases and J by 4 bases, with 12 bases between the two germline ends. The CDR3 DNA sequence: TGTGCCAGCAGACACGGACGGAGCACTGAAGCTTTCTTT. It yields the protein CASRHGRSTEAFF.

The chain recombines TRBV13 with TRBJ1-4; no definite D call. CDR3 length equals 16 residues. Germline loops: CDR1 PRHDT, CDR2 FYEKMQ (reference sequence). The germline V and J ends were trimmed by 5 bases and 0 bases, with 13 bases remaining between them. The CDR3 spells CASSLRMTSTNEKLFF. In DNA, the CDR3 is TGTGCCAGCAGCCTAAGGATGACCTCAACTAATGAAAAACTGTTTTTT.

CDR3 DNA sequence: TGTGCCAGCAGCAAACAGGTGCCCAGCACTGAAGCTTTCTTT. Amino acid sequence: CASSKQVPSTEAFF. The chain is built from TRBV21-1 and TRBJ1-1. TRBV21-1 is a known pseudogene. This CDR3 spans 14 amino acids.

This clonotype has more than one count but fewer than ten. The CDR3 sequence is CASSPRGLGVGTGYEQYF. Written as DNA, the CDR3 is TGTGCCAGCAGCCCGCGGGGACTTGGTGTAGGGACAGGATACGAGCAGTACTTC. The chain joins TRBV7-3 to TRBJ2-7, with 8 bases identical to TRBD1. The CDR3 covers 18 residues. In germline, CDR1 is SGHTA, CDR2 FQGTGA. J gave up 4 bases and V 5 bases, and 19 bases lay outside the gene matches.

CDR3 sequence (DNA): TGCGCCAGCAGCCAAAAGCTTAGAGAAAGTGGCTACACCTTC. Its translation: CASSQKLRESGYTF. The gene calls are TRBV4-1 and TRBJ1-2, with unresolved D. V lost 2 bases to trimming and J lost 7 bases, with 14 bases between them. Germline lookup yields CDR1 MGHRA and CDR2 YSYEKL. The CDR3 has 14 residues.

The rearrangement links TRBV12-3 or TRBV12-4 to TRBJ1-6; the match to TRBD1 covers 9 bases. The ends lost 3 bases at V and 7 bases at J; junction bases unmatched: 10. CDR3 length equals 17 residues. The DNA of the CDR3 is TGTGCCAGCAGTTTCTCCGGGACAGGGCTAAGGAATTCACCCCTCCACTTT. Residues: CASSFSGTGLRNSPLHF.

The J gene is TRBJ2-1, the V gene TRBV27, with 8 bases fitting TRBD1. CDR3 length: 14 amino acids. The junction had 3 bases not matched to a gene; V was cut back by 3 bases and J by 5 bases. Looked up from germline, CDR1 is MNHEY and CDR2 is SMNVEV (reference sequence). The CDR3 here is CASSFDRGNNEQFF. The CDR3 nucleotides are TGTGCCAGCAGTTTTGACAGGGGAAACAATGAGCAGTTCTTC.

The chain recombines TRBV29-1 with TRBJ1-2; D perhaps matches TRBD1 (6 bases). V was clipped by 2 bases and J by 4 bases, with 14 bases between them. Germline V CDR1 and CDR2: SQVTM, ANQGSEA. The CDR3 is 14 residues long. As DNA, the CDR3 is TGCAGCGTTGAATTAGGGGGGAGTTCCTATGGCTACACCTTC. Its translation: CSVELGGSSYGYTF.

This chain connects TRBV29-1 to TRBJ1-5; weak D call: TRBD1 (6 bases). Germline CDR1 and CDR2: SQVTM and ANQGSEA. The CDR3 has 13 amino acids. The V and J ends lost 7 bases and 1 base respectively, with 11 bases between them. This CDR3 is CSAGTTSNQPQHF. The CDR3 DNA reads as TGCAGCGCTGGGACAACCAGCAATCAGCCCCAGCATTTT.

V gene TRBV27 combines with J gene TRBJ1-5; no clear D gene. The CDR3 length is 15 residues. V gave up 11 bases and J gave up 2 bases, with 19 bases separating them. From germline, CDR1 is MNHEY and CDR2 SMNVEV (reference sequence). The CDR3 DNA sequence: TGTGCCCCGATTTCCGGGGAGGGTGGCAATCAGCCCCAGCATTTT. It codes for CAPISGEGGNQPQHF.

In its sample, this clonotype was seen a few times. The chain couples TRBV3-1 to TRBJ2-1; D call uncertain. This CDR3 has 14 amino acids. The germline gives CDR1 LGHDT, CDR2 YNNKEL (reference sequence). Trimming shortened V by 1 base and J by 10 bases, and 14 bases separated the two germline ends. CDR3 loop: CASSQVSSSGEQFF. The CDR3 DNA is TGTGCCAGCAGCCAAGTTAGTAGTTCCGGCGAGCAGTTCTTC.

A word on this clonotype: One junction end disagrees with the germline gene, perhaps due to a read error. The V gene is TRBV5-1, the J gene TRBJ2-1; 8 nucleotides agree with TRBD2. The CDR3 runs to 15 residues. Germline CDR1 reads SGHRS; CDR2 reads YFSETQ. CDR3 coding DNA: TGCGTCAGCAGCTTGGACGGGGGGGCCCACAATGAGCAGTTCTTC. Translating it yields CVSSLDGGAHNEQFF.

This clonotype was seen a few times. The chain combines TRBV14 with TRBJ1-2; maybe TRBD1 (5 bases). V was cut by 8 bases and J by 8 bases, with 18 bases left in between. The CDR3 has 13 amino acids. Germline CDR1 is SGHDN and CDR2 is FVKESK. The CDR3 reads CASSIGGVGGYTF. The CDR3 DNA sequence: TGTGCCAGCTCGATCGGGGGAGTTGGCGGCTACACCTTC.